The T cell receptor (beta chain) under discussion was sequenced for a study of shared clonotypes between healthy human individuals. Across the whole study: The study enrolled a couple of women and three men aged 18 to 49.

Details on this clone: No antigen is known for it.

CDR1 and CDR2 from the germline V gene are KGHSH and LQKENI. CDR3 length: 13 amino acids. V was shortened by 8 bases and J by 2 bases, with 13 bases between the two germline ends. The data were produced by immunoSEQ multiplex PCR, yet TCRdb's version contains in-frame clones alone and is incomplete. The sample records 2 million to 2.5 million clones, approximately 96% being singletons. General study findings and limits: In having few donors, the study represented limited genetic and exposure-history diversity. What rarefaction showed was incomplete sorted-subset sequencing despite large depth.

The gene calls are TRBV18 and TRBJ2-7, with D tentatively TRBD1 (6 bases). The sequence came from a man aged 18 to 35 in good health. Sequenced: naive CD4+ T cells sorted from blood. The sample's subset: CD45RA+ positively selected. The CDR3 coding sequence is TGTGCCAGCCGGCGAACAGGGACCTACGAGCAGTACTTC. Protein sequence: CASRRTGTYEQYF.